This T cell receptor (beta chain) was sequenced for a study of shared clonotypes between healthy human individuals. This clone was found once. TCRdb's table, derived via immunoSEQ multiplex PCR, lists solely in-frame clones and lacks some. The sample includes around 2,000,000 clones, roughly 94% of them seen just once. CD4+ cell separation produced CD45RA+ naive and CD45RA-negative memory subsets. This CDR3 has 15 residues. CDR1 SEHNR and CDR2 FQNEAQ come from the germline V gene (reference sequence). V was trimmed by 1 base and J by 2 bases, leaving 12 bases between them. Sequencing was carried out using naive CD4+ T cells sorted from blood. Subset described: CD45RA+ positively selected. The clonotype comes from a young man in good health. The chain carries TRBV7-9 and TRBJ2-7; the D is unclear. In nucleotides, the CDR3 is TGTGCCAGCAGCTTAGTAAGTGGGATCGCCTACGAGCAGTACTTC. Amino acids: CASSLVSGIAYEQYF.